This T cell receptor beta chain was sequenced for a study of CD8 T cells in Susac syndrome (dated by TCRdb to about 2019). Background on the whole study: The study used repertoire sequencing to test whether antigen drove CD8+ T cell activation and differentiation in Susac syndrome. CD8+ T cell repertoire clonality was compared between some 12 healthy donors, around 14 Susac syndrome patients and approximately 16 multiple sclerosis patients.

RNA was extracted using the RNeasy kit, and about 0.5 to 1 microgram was reverse transcribed with random hexamers. The immunoSEQ multiplex PCR assay, covering 54 Vbeta and 13 Jbeta segments, was used to amplify TCR beta CDR3 regions. To correct PCR amplification bias, a synthetic template baseline was used for both primer optimization and computational correction. Processing in the source paper ran as follows. Reads were annotated to V, D and J genes according to IMGT and were analyzed with immunoSEQ Analyzer, with only productive sequences retained. To calculate clonality, Shannon entropy was normalized by log2 of the number of productive unique sequences and then subtracted from one. For each patient and control, public and private clones were evaluated within the 100 most prevalent clones. Susac-specific clones were defined as absent from healthy and MS cohorts, some 1,000 published viral clones and other ImmuneACCESS disease sequences. The public reads were reanalyzed by TCRdb: fastp trimming at Q25, MiXCR alignment, in-frame beta chains only. Rows with a matching CDR3 protein are joined into one entry that keeps the most common DNA and genes. These V and J calls originate from TCRdb's pipeline instead of the authors' own analysis. The sample has about 440,000 distinct CDR3 sequences on record, more than 70% of them singletons. Jointly, the top ten make up approximately 0.11% of the sample.

Paper-wide results and their limitations: The number of individuals in the TCR sequencing and HLA analysis was acknowledged as relatively small.

Points on this clonotype: The clone's antigen remains unknown. No clone much larger than this one lies a single base away; base qualities are absent.

High-throughput TCR beta sequencing profiled peripheral blood CD8+ and CD4+ T cells from healthy donors, Susac syndrome patients and multiple sclerosis patients. Treatment-naive patients with stable or active relapsing-remitting disease fulfilling revised McDonald criteria were used as multiple sclerosis controls. Bulk CD8+ and CD4+ T cells were purified by magnetic negative isolation, whereas CD8+ TEMRA cells were enriched by FACS. Blood was collected in EDTA tubes and processed within 24 hours, with PBMCs isolated through density gradient centrifugation. PBMCs destined for TCR sequencing were cryopreserved in liquid nitrogen and later thawed in a 37 °C water bath. The sorted or isolated CD4+, CD8+ and CD8+ TEMRA cells had a purity of 90% or higher. The CDR3 goes from the cysteine to the phenylalanine over 12 residues. Only the CDR3 region is kept as DNA, spanning 36 bases read in frame from base 1. V and J are truncated by 6 bases and 6 bases respectively, leaving an intervening sequence of 12 bases. Via the germline V gene, CDR1 is MDHEN and CDR2 SYDVKM.

This TCR derives from a human donor with multiple sclerosis. The sequence is built from TRBV28 and TRBJ2-7; the D gene assignment is perhaps TRBD1 or TRBD2, with each matching 5 bases. Sequencing input: CD8+ T cells from PBMCs. The DNA reads as follows: TGTGCCAGCAGCCCCGGGGCTCGCGAGCAGTACTTC. Its protein product is CASSPGAREQYF.